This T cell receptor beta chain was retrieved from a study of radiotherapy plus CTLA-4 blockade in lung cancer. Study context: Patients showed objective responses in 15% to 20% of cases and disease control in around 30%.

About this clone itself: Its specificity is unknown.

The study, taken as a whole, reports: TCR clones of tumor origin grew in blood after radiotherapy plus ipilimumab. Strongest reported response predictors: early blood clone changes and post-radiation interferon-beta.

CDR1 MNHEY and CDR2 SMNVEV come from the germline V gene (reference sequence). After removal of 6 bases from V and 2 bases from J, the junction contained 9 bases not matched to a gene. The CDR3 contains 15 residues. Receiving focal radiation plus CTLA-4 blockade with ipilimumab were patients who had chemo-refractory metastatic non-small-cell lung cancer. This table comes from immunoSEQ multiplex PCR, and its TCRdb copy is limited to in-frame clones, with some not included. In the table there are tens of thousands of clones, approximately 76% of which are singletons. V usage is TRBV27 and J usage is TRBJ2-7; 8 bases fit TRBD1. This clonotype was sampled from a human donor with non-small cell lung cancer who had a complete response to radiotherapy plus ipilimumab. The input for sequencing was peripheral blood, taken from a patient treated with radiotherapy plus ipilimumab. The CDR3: CASRPTGVWAYEQYF. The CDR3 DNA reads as TGTGCCAGCAGACCGACAGGGGTCTGGGCCTACGAGCAGTACTTC.